The present TCR beta chain was sequenced within a study of T cells in Graves' hyperthyroidism and ophthalmopathy. Germline CDR1 and CDR2: SGHDT and YYEEEE. The CDR3 is 14 residues long. With V trimmed by 3 bases and J by 7 bases, 9 bases remained unmatched. Uncontrolled infection, other autoimmune disease, pregnancy or lactation barred patients from enrollment. Amplification targeted TCR beta CDR3 regions from RNA transcripts. A first-round RT-PCR of the TCR CDR3 used the HTBI primer set. TCRdb re-called the multiplex PCR reads with MiXCR, one entry per CDR3 protein. The data contain around 500,000 distinct CDR3 sequences, around 16% of them seen just once; the ten biggest clones take up 25% to 35%.

Sequencing used blood. The chain uses TRBV5-6 and TRBJ1-1; 7 positions agree with TRBD1. This receptor was taken from a woman aged 30 to 39 with Graves' ophthalmopathy. The CDR3 DNA reads as TGTGCCAGCAGCTCGCTACACGGGACAGTTGAAGCTTTCTTT. This sequence encodes CASSSLHGTVEAFF.